This is a list of T cell receptor beta chains from one sample in a study of Ad26.COV2.S vaccination and SARS-CoV-2 variants. Some clones are missing from TCRdb's copy, which holds only in-frame ones; the method was immunoSEQ multiplex PCR. The data show about 320,000 clones, with around four fifths seen just once and around 2.2% held by the top ten. Source: peripheral blood, taken in a trial of Ad26.COV2.S vaccine versus placebo. These receptors all stem from a person between 18 and 59 years old who received the Ad26.COV2.S COVID-19 vaccine or a placebo. CDR3s include the opening cysteine and the closing phenylalanine or tryptophan. A D gene is named only where the DNA matches it firmly. Not every row has a clone size; where given, it reads once, few, many or a size class.

len	j_gene	d_gene	abundance	v_gene	CDR3aa	CDR3nt
13	TRBJ2-5	TRBD1	-	TRBV20-1	CSASAGGTETQYF	TGCAGTGCTAGTGCAGGGGGCACAGAGACCCAGTACTTC
15	TRBJ2-1	-	-	TRBV20-1	CSASLARSFYNEQFF	TGCAGTGCTAGTCTTGCTAGGAGTTTCTACAATGAGCAGTTCTTC
15	TRBJ2-1	-	-	TRBV7-3	CASSLGRGIYNEQFF	TGTGCCAGCAGCTTAGGTAGGGGGATATACAATGAGCAGTTCTTC
15	TRBJ2-7	TRBD1	-	TRBV9	CASSVTGEFHYEQYF	TGTGCCAGCAGTGTTACAGGGGAGTTTCACTACGAGCAGTACTTC
12	TRBJ2-3	-	-	TRBV18	CASSPSLDTQYF	TGTGCCAGCTCACCATCCCTAGATACGCAGTATTTT
15	TRBJ1-2	-	few	TRBV9	CASSAELRDNYGYTF	TGTGCCAGCAGCGCCGAGTTGAGAGACAACTATGGCTACACCTTC
12	TRBJ1-1	-	-	TRBV6-6	CATGIGNTEAFF	TGTGCGACCGGAATAGGGAACACTGAAGCTTTCTTT
15	TRBJ2-7	-	few	TRBV25-1	CASSLNRDGRYEQYF	TGTGCCAGCAGTCTTAACCGGGACGGCCGCTACGAGCAGTACTTC
12	TRBJ2-7	-	-	TRBV20-1	CSASSGSYEQYF	TGCAGTGCTAGTTCGGGGTCCTACGAGCAGTACTTC
16	TRBJ2-1	TRBD2	-	TRBV7-9	CASSLGLAGGQGEQFF	TGTGCCAGCAGCCTGGGACTAGCGGGGGGGCAGGGTGAGCAGTTCTTC
15	TRBJ2-1	-	-	TRBV10-1	CASSESPGSNNEQFF	TGCGCCAGCAGTGAGTCCCCGGGGTCAAACAATGAGCAGTTCTTC
14	TRBJ1-4	-	few	TRBV19	CASSIGASHEKLFF	TGTGCCAGTAGTATCGGGGCGTCCCATGAAAAACTGTTTTTT
14	TRBJ1-2	-	-	TRBV11-1	CASSLNTGPSGYTF	TGTGCCAGCAGTTTAAACACAGGGCCCTCTGGCTACACCTTC
15	TRBJ2-7	TRBD2	-	TRBV7-2	CASSLGPSGGYEQYF	TGTGCCAGCAGCTTAGGTCCTAGCGGGGGTTACGAGCAGTACTTC
15	TRBJ2-1	TRBD1	-	TRBV28	CASRGRTGIYNEQFF	TGTGCCAGCAGGGGGAGGACAGGGATTTACAATGAGCAGTTCTTC
14	TRBJ2-7	-	-	TRBV27	CASSLRGAHYEQYF	TGTGCCAGCAGTTTACGGGGGGCCCACTACGAGCAGTACTTC
14	TRBJ2-2	-	-	TRBV28	CASSLHGETGELFF	TGTGCCAGCAGTTTACATGGGGAGACCGGGGAGCTGTTTTTT
17	TRBJ1-4	-	-	TRBV18	CASSPTLNRISNEKLFF	TGTGCCAGCTCACCGACCCTGAACAGGATTAGTAATGAAAAACTGTTTTTT
20	TRBJ2-1	TRBD2	-	TRBV9	CASSVRAGTRGAPGPQEQFF	TGTGCCAGCAGCGTAAGGGCGGGGACTAGAGGGGCCCCGGGCCCCCAGGAGCAGTTCTTC
16	TRBJ1-2	-	-	TRBV6-6	CASSYQWGALNAGYTF	TGTGCCAGCAGTTACCAGTGGGGGGCACTGAATGCTGGCTACACCTTC
16	TRBJ2-7	-	-	TRBV14	CASSQFPRETDREQYF	TGTGCCAGCAGCCAATTCCCCCGGGAAACAGACAGGGAGCAGTACTTC
16	TRBJ2-3	TRBD2	-	TRBV5-6	CASSPLLAGVTDTQYF	TGTGCCAGCAGCCCCCTCCTAGCGGGGGTAACAGATACGCAGTATTTT